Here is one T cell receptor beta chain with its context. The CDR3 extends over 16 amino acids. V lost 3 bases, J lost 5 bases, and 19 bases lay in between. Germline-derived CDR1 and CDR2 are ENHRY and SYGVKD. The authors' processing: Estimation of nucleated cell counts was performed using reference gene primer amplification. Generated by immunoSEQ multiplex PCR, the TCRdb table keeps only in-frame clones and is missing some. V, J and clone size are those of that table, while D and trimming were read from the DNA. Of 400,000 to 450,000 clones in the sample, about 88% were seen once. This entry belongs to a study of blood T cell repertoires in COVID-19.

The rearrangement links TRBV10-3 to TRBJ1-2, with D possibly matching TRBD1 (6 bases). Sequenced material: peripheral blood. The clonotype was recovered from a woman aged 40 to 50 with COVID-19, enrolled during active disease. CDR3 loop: CAISDVAQQGPYGYTF. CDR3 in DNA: TGTGCCATCAGTGATGTGGCCCAACAGGGTCCTTATGGCTACACCTTC.